Below, one TCR beta chain is given with its context. Unique molecular identifiers were incorporated when the TCRbeta library was constructed. TCRdb processed the PCR reads anew with MiXCR; each CDR3 protein has one entry. Altogether about 270,000 distinct CDR3 sequences are present, 9.9% being singletons, with the ten largest covering roughly a tenth. This sample is part of a study of T-cell reconstitution after alpha-beta-depleted transplantation in children. CDR1 LGHDT and CDR2 YNNKEL come from the germline V gene (reference sequence). Trimming cost V 3 bases and J 3 bases, with 8 bases left between them. CDR3 length: 13 amino acids.

The specimen comprised PBMCs from the stem cell graft donor, sampled from the stem cell graft. The sequence was obtained from a human donor who donated a stem cell graft to a child with SCID. This chain joins TRBV3-1 and TRBJ1-1; D unresolved. The CDR3 is CASSQAGYTEAFF. CDR3 DNA: TGTGCCAGCAGCCAGGCAGGCTACACTGAAGCTTTCTTT. Full variable domain (missing parts from reference TRBV3-1 and TRBJ1-1): DTAVSQTPKYLVTQMGNDKSIKCEQNLGHDTMYWYKQDSKKFLKIMFSYNNKELIINETVPNRFSPKSPDKAHLNLHINSLELGDSAVYFCASSQAGYTEAFFGQGTRLTVV.